In its sample, the clone carrying this T cell receptor (beta chain) was seen many times. This sample is part of a study of breast tumors, draining lymph nodes, adjacent tissues. MiXCR, applied by TCRdb to the multiplex PCR reads, yields one record per CDR3 protein. This sample has approximately 300,000 distinct CDR3 sequences, with roughly 31% found just once. Samples came from axillary lymph nodes draining the breast cancer. From germline, CDR1 is LGHNA and CDR2 YNFKEQ. Deletions cut 1 base from V and 1 base from J, with 17 bases between. The CDR3 covers 18 residues. This receptor was obtained from a female donor with breast cancer. Some clones in this sample may be carry-over from other donors' samples. Sequenced material: axillary lymph node tissue. The chain combines TRBV4-2 with TRBJ1-3; tentative D call: TRBD1 (5 bases). In DNA, the CDR3 is TGTGCCAGCAGCCAAGTGGGACCTACGGGCCTTTCTGGAAACACCATATATTTT. Translation gives CASSQVGPTGLSGNTIYF.